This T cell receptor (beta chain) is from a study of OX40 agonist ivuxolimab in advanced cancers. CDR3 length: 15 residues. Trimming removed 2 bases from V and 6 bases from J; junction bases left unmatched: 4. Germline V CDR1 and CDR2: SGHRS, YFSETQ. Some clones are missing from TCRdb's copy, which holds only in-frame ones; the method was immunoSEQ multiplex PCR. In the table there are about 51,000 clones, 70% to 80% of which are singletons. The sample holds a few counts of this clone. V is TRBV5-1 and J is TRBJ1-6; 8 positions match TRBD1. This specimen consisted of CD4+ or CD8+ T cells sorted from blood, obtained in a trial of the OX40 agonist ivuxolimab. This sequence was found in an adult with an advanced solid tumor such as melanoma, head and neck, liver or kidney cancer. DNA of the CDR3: TGCGCCAGCAGCTTAGGGGACAGGAGTAATTCACCCCTCCACTTT. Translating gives CASSLGDRSNSPLHF.